What follows are 22 T cell receptor beta chains derived from one specimen sequenced in a study of blood T cell repertoires in COVID-19. Clones were read by immunoSEQ multiplex PCR, and TCRdb kept only the in-frame ones, dropping some. The sample gives under 75,000 clones, around nine tenths of which show up once; less than 2.5% is in the top ten. Specimen: peripheral blood. The origin of the receptors is a human donor in a cohort sampled during active COVID-19.

Only a few counts were recorded for this clone. The V and J genes are TRBV28 and TRBJ1-5; D is unclear. The germline CDR1 and CDR2 sequences are MDHEN and SYDVKM. The CDR3 is made up of 12 amino acids. The V end was cut by 7 bases, the J end by 2 bases, with 6 bases between. CDR3 nucleotide sequence: TGTGCCAGCAACAGTGGCAATCAGCCCCAGCATTTT. Translating gives CASNSGNQPQHF.

Only one count was recorded for this clone. The J gene is TRBJ2-3, the V gene TRBV5-8; 9 positions match TRBD1. Germline loops: CDR1 SGHTS, CDR2 YDEGEE. There are 15 residues in the CDR3. J lost 2 bases, V lost 2 bases, and 3 bases had no gene match. CDR3 in DNA: TGTGCCAGCAGCTTACAACAGGGGGCCACAGATACGCAGTATTTT. Protein: CASSLQQGATDTQYF.

The V gene is TRBV28, the J gene TRBJ2-7, with D possibly TRBD1 on 6 matching bases. Trimming took 5 bases from V and 1 from J, leaving 15 bases between them. CDR3 length: 15 residues. Germline V gives CDR1 MDHEN, CDR2 SYDVKM. This chain's CDR3 is CASSRGGVPSYEQYF. The CDR3 nucleotides are TGTGCCAGCAGTCGAGGGGGAGTCCCGTCCTACGAGCAGTACTTC. The whole variable domain, remainder taken from reference TRBV28 and TRBJ2-7, is DVKVTQSSRYLVKRTGEKVFLECVQDMDHENMFWYRQDPGLGLRLIYFSYDVKMKEKGDIPEGYSVSREKKERFSLILESASTNQTSMYLCASSRGGVPSYEQYFGPGTRLTVT.

There are a few counts of this clone. The V call is TRBV7-2, the J call TRBJ2-3; possibly TRBD2 for D (5 bases). V was shortened by 3 bases and J by 2 bases, with 9 bases between the two germline ends. Germline CDR1 and CDR2: SGHTA and FQGNSA. This CDR3 spans 14 amino acids. The CDR3 DNA is TGTGCCAGCAGCTTTAAGGGAGCCACAGATACGCAGTATTTT. Translation gives CASSFKGATDTQYF.

The rearrangement uses TRBV6-5 and TRBJ1-4; 8 bases line up with TRBD1. V lost 6 bases, J lost 7 bases, and 10 bases stayed unmatched. Germline CDR1 MNHEY, CDR2 SVGAGI. The CDR3 sequence is 15 residues long. In nucleotides, the CDR3 is TGTGCCAGCAGCGTAGACAGGGGAGGGAGTGAAAAACTGTTTTTT. This sequence encodes CASSVDRGGSEKLFF.

This rearrangement joins TRBV5-1 to TRBJ2-1; 10 positions match TRBD2. J lost 10 bases, V lost 7 bases, and 11 bases had no gene match. Germline V gene data show CDR1 as SGHRS and CDR2 as YFSETQ. CDR3 length equals 14 residues. CDR3 in amino acids: CASWTGTSVAEQFF. DNA of the CDR3: TGCGCCAGCTGGACCGGGACTAGCGTGGCCGAGCAGTTCTTC.

This clone was counted a few times. The CDR3 sequence: CASNPWGFGGRTNYGYTF. The CDR3 bases are TGTGCCAGCAACCCCTGGGGGTTCGGGGGGCGGACGAACTATGGCTACACCTTC. The chain uses TRBV4-2 and TRBJ1-2, with a possible D match to TRBD1 (6 bases). The CDR3 is 18 residues long. V was shortened by 7 bases and J by 2 bases, with 26 bases between the two germline ends. The V gene's germline CDR1 is LGHNA and CDR2 YNFKEQ.

The chain has TRBV2 and TRBJ1-6; 7 bases match TRBD1. This CDR3 has 15 amino acids. Germline loops: CDR1 SNHLY, CDR2 FYNNEI. After removal of 3 bases from V and 4 bases from J, the junction contained 3 bases not matched to a gene. The CDR3 DNA reads TGTGCCAGCAGTGACAGGGGGAAATATAATTCACCCCTCCACTTT. It specifies CASSDRGKYNSPLHF. Full variable domain (remainder filled in from reference TRBV2 and TRBJ1-6): EPEVTQTPSHQVTQMGQEVILRCVPISNHLYFYWYRQILGQKVEFLVSFYNNEISEKSEIFDDQFSVERPDGSNFTLKIRSTKLEDSAMYFCASSDRGKYNSPLHFGNGTRLTVT.

In this sample, this clone turned up once. The chain is built from TRBV19 and TRBJ1-1; the D gene is possibly TRBD1 (5 bases). This CDR3 is built from 14 residues. In germline, CDR1 is LNHDA, CDR2 SQIVND (reference sequence). V was shortened by 6 bases and J by 5 bases, with 16 bases between the two germline ends. CDR3 loop: CASSPRLGGTEAFF. CDR3 bases: TGTGCCAGTAGCCCGAGGTTGGGGGGTACTGAAGCTTTCTTT.

The V gene is TRBV18, the J gene TRBJ2-5; a possible D gene is TRBD1 (6 bases). Looked up from germline, CDR1 is KGHSH and CDR2 is LQKENI. This CDR3 has 14 residues. The V and J ends lost 6 bases and 4 bases respectively, with 15 bases between them. DNA for the CDR3: TGTGCCAGCTCGCCCCTACAGGGTCGAGAGACCCAGTACTTC. Its translation is CASSPLQGRETQYF. The entire variable domain, with the rest obtained from reference TRBV18 and TRBJ2-5, is as follows: NAGVMQNPRHLVRRRGQEARLRCSPMKGHSHVYWYRQLPEEGLKFMVYLQKENIIDESGMPKERFSAEFPKEGPSILRIQQVVRGDSAAYFCASSPLQGRETQYFGPGTRLLVL.

The CDR3 DNA sequence: TGCAGTGCCCAGGGTGTCACTGAAGCTTTCTTT. Its translation: CSAQGVTEAFF. The genes are TRBV20-1 and TRBJ1-1, with D tentatively TRBD1 (5 bases). This CDR3 contains 11 residues. Trimming took 6 bases from V and 4 from J, leaving 9 bases between them. Per the germline V gene, CDR1 is DFQATT and CDR2 is SNEGSKA (reference sequence).

The V gene is TRBV24-1, the J gene TRBJ2-2, with TRBD2 matching 7 bases. Unmatched junction bases numbered 9, after V lost 0 bases and J lost 6 bases. The germline V gene encodes CDR1 KGHDR and CDR2 SFDVKD. The CDR3 runs 17 residues. CDR3 in amino acids: CATSDLHGREKAGELFF. The CDR3 DNA reads as TGTGCCACCAGTGATTTGCACGGGCGGGAGAAGGCCGGGGAGCTGTTTTTT.

This rearrangement joins TRBV5-1 to TRBJ2-7; the D gene is possibly TRBD2 (6 bases). The CDR3 has 14 residues. Germline CDR1 and CDR2: SGHRS and YFSETQ. Between the trimmed V and J ends, which lost 5 bases and 2 bases, there was a span of 14 bases. Here the CDR3 reads CASRRGPSTYEQYF. The CDR3 bases are TGCGCCAGCAGGCGGGGTCCTTCCACCTACGAGCAGTACTTC.

The gene calls are TRBV18 and TRBJ1-1, with 9 bases identical to TRBD1. Germline values: CDR1 KGHSH, CDR2 LQKENI. The trim removed 5 bases at V and 8 bases at J, leaving 3 bases unmatched. CDR3 length: 12 residues. The DNA for the CDR3 is TGTGCCAGCTCAACCGGACAGGGGGAAGCTTTCTTT. Its protein product is CASSTGQGEAFF. Using reference TRBV18 and TRBJ1-1 for the parts outside the CDR3, the full variable domain is NAGVMQNPRHLVRRRGQEARLRCSPMKGHSHVYWYRQLPEEGLKFMVYLQKENIIDESGMPKERFSAEFPKEGPSILRIQQVVRGDSAAYFCASSTGQGEAFFGQGTRLTVV.

This chain links TRBV7-8 with TRBJ1-1; the match to TRBD1 covers 8 bases. The germline gives CDR1 SGHVS, CDR2 FQNEAQ. V lost 4 bases, J lost 6 bases, and 10 bases stayed unmatched. CDR3 size: 15 residues. For the CDR3, the DNA is TGTGCCAGCAGCTCCTACGGGGGACAGGCGCCTGAAGCTTTCTTT. Protein sequence: CASSSYGGQAPEAFF.

The chain carries TRBV4-1 and TRBJ1-3; D might be TRBD1 (6 bases). Germline CDR1 reads MGHRA; CDR2 reads YSYEKL. CDR3 length: 13 residues. The V end lost 0 bases, the J end lost 15 bases, and 15 bases lay between the germline ends. As DNA, the CDR3 is TGCGCCAGCAGCCAAGAGGAAGGGACACCAAAATATTTT. Its protein product is CASSQEEGTPKYF.

The genes are TRBV6-1 and TRBJ1-6; no firm D call. V lost 3 bases and J lost 6, with 6 bases in between. The germline CDR1 and CDR2 sequences are MNHNS and SASEGT. The CDR3 has 13 residues. CDR3 sequence (DNA): TGTGCCAGCAGTGAGGGCCCTAATTCACCCCTCCACTTT. Its translation: CASSEGPNSPLHF.

The rearrangement joins TRBV6-1 to TRBJ1-2; D unclear. This CDR3 comprises 13 residues. Trimming removed 3 bases from V and 7 bases from J, with 12 bases in between. Germline CDR1 and CDR2: MNHNS and SASEGT. The CDR3 reads CASSEWELSGYTF. CDR3 sequence (DNA): TGTGCCAGCAGTGAGTGGGAGTTGAGTGGCTACACCTTC.

This sequence joins TRBV7-6 and TRBJ2-1; possibly TRBD2 for D (6 bases). This CDR3 is 17 amino acids long. Germline lookup yields CDR1 SGHVS and CDR2 FNYEAQ. The V end was cut by 0 bases, the J end by 4 bases, with 16 bases between. The CDR3 nucleotides read TGTGCCAGCAGCTTAGCATTGCGCGGGACCCCTTACAATGAGCAGTTCTTC. Its protein product is CASSLALRGTPYNEQFF. Based on the CDR3 plus reference TRBV7-6 and TRBJ2-1, the full variable domain is GAGVSQSPRYKVTKRGQDVALRCDPISGHVSLYWYRQALGQGPEFLTYFNYEAQQDKSGLPNDRFSAERPEGSISTLTIQRTEQRDSAMYRCASSLALRGTPYNEQFFGPGTRLTVL.

This clone was observed many times. J is TRBJ2-1 and V is TRBV19; D might be TRBD1 (5 bases). This CDR3 spans 14 amino acids. Per germline, CDR1 LNHDA and CDR2 SQIVND (reference sequence). Trimming took 9 bases from V and 4 from J, leaving 16 bases between them. CDR3 region: CARRPDSRYNEQFF. CDR3 nucleotide sequence: TGTGCCAGGCGACCCGACAGCAGATACAATGAGCAGTTCTTC. The whole variable domain, filled in from reference TRBV19 and TRBJ2-1, reads DGGITQSPKYLFRKEGQNVTLSCEQNLNHDAMYWYRQDPGQGLRLIYYSQIVNDFQKGDIAEGYSVSREKKESFPLTVTSAQKNPTAFYLCARRPDSRYNEQFFGPGTRLTVL.

V usage is TRBV6-5 and J usage is TRBJ2-4; 7 bases agree with TRBD1. Unmatched junction bases numbered 5, after V lost 6 bases and J lost 0 bases. There are 15 residues in the CDR3. The germline CDR1 and CDR2 sequences are MNHEY and SVGAGI. The CDR3 is CASSGQVLAKNIQYF. The CDR3 nucleotides read TGTGCCAGCAGCGGACAGGTCCTAGCCAAAAACATTCAGTACTTC.

The CDR3 spells CASSLTSGSSDTQYF. In DNA, the CDR3 is TGTGCCAGCAGCTTAACGAGCGGGTCGTCCGATACGCAGTATTTT. The V and J genes are TRBV7-9 and TRBJ2-3; TRBD2 is a possible D gene (6 bases). The CDR3 extends over 15 amino acids. Trimming left V 2 bases short and J 6 bases short, with 15 bases between. Germline CDR1 reads SEHNR; CDR2 reads FQNEAQ (reference sequence).